A selection of T cell receptor beta chains follows, all from one sample in a study of OX40 agonist ivuxolimab in advanced cancers. Sequencing used immunoSEQ multiplex PCR; TCRdb keeps in-frame clones, though not all of them. The profile shows some 110,000 clones, 85% to 95% of them singletons. The sequencing here drew on CD4+ or CD8+ T cells sorted from blood, taken in a trial of the OX40 agonist ivuxolimab. The source of these receptors is an adult with an advanced solid tumor such as melanoma, head and neck, liver or kidney cancer. CDR3s leave out the opening cysteine and the closing phenylalanine or tryptophan. Each record gives: J gene, D gene, V gene, CDR3 protein. The D gene is left open where the match is weak.

j_call: TRBJ2-3
d_call: .
v_call: TRBV7-8
cdr3_aa: ASSLGSIGTSTDTQY

j_call: TRBJ2-6
d_call: .
v_call: TRBV18
cdr3_aa: ASSRPTGGAGANVLT

j_call: TRBJ1-1
d_call: .
v_call: TRBV5-1
cdr3_aa: ASSQGFGLEGF

j_call: TRBJ2-7
d_call: TRBD2
v_call: TRBV27
cdr3_aa: ASSFDRLAGAYEQY

j_call: TRBJ1-3
d_call: .
v_call: TRBV21-1
cdr3_aa: ASSKIPLTGAILLNTIY

j_call: TRBJ2-2
d_call: .
v_call: TRBV28
cdr3_aa: ASSPPQSGGELF

j_call: TRBJ2-3
d_call: .
v_call: TRBV7-2
cdr3_aa: ASSLQFTDTQY

j_call: TRBJ2-1
d_call: TRBD1
v_call: TRBV19
cdr3_aa: ATSLDGQGLRNEQF

j_call: TRBJ2-3
d_call: .
v_call: TRBV25-1
cdr3_aa: ASSATSQDYRF

j_call: TRBJ1-1
d_call: TRBD1
v_call: TRBV28
cdr3_aa: ASSFADRVISRAF

j_call: TRBJ1-4
d_call: TRBD1
v_call: TRBV4-1
cdr3_aa: ASSTGTGGGEKLF

j_call: TRBJ2-1
d_call: TRBD2
v_call: TRBV7-6
cdr3_aa: ASSSSSGRAEQF

j_call: TRBJ1-4
d_call: .
v_call: TRBV6-5
cdr3_aa: ASSIAIGGGEKLF

j_call: TRBJ1-2
d_call: .
v_call: TRBV9
cdr3_aa: ASSATQGGYGYT

j_call: TRBJ2-1
d_call: TRBD2
v_call: TRBV11-2
cdr3_aa: ASSFFRGGAEQF

j_call: TRBJ2-2
d_call: TRBD1
v_call: TRBV7-6
cdr3_aa: ASSSGTGVSTGELF

j_call: TRBJ2-2
d_call: .
v_call: TRBV19
cdr3_aa: ASTPRTGELF

j_call: TRBJ1-2
d_call: .
v_call: TRBV7-9
cdr3_aa: ASSLVLQVYGYT

j_call: TRBJ2-1
d_call: TRBD2
v_call: TRBV7-8
cdr3_aa: ASSGGLAGLNEQF

j_call: TRBJ2-7
d_call: .
v_call: TRBV28
cdr3_aa: ASSLYTPPEQY

j_call: TRBJ1-4
d_call: .
v_call: TRBV18
cdr3_aa: ASSPIQGPEKLF

j_call: TRBJ1-5
d_call: .
v_call: TRBV19
cdr3_aa: ASSTGSGNSNQPQH

j_call: TRBJ2-1
d_call: TRBD2
v_call: TRBV6-5
cdr3_aa: ASRPAGTLGNEQF

j_call: TRBJ1-5
d_call: TRBD1
v_call: TRBV4-2
cdr3_aa: ASSQDPHRGRNQPQH

j_call: TRBJ2-7
d_call: .
v_call: TRBV7-2
cdr3_aa: ASSRRLGASSYEQY

j_call: TRBJ2-1
d_call: .
v_call: TRBV7-9
cdr3_aa: ASSLVLASGNEQF

j_call: TRBJ2-1
d_call: .
v_call: TRBV11-2
cdr3_aa: ASQSGVYNEQF

j_call: TRBJ2-3
d_call: .
v_call: TRBV12-5
cdr3_aa: ASGMLGSPDTQY

j_call: TRBJ1-1
d_call: .
v_call: TRBV7-2
cdr3_aa: ASSSDGGSTEAF

j_call: TRBJ2-3
d_call: .
v_call: TRBV30
cdr3_aa: ASTNRGSSDTQY

j_call: TRBJ2-5
d_call: .
v_call: TRBV9
cdr3_aa: ASSVVSGLQETQY

j_call: TRBJ2-2
d_call: .
v_call: TRBV4-1
cdr3_aa: ASSPTWTLSGELF

j_call: TRBJ1-1
d_call: .
v_call: TRBV30
cdr3_aa: AWSPYSGMNTEAF

j_call: TRBJ2-3
d_call: .
v_call: TRBV10-1
cdr3_aa: ASSSRTAFTDTQY

j_call: TRBJ1-5
d_call: .
v_call: TRBV7-2
cdr3_aa: ASSLVQANQPQH

j_call: TRBJ2-7
d_call: .
v_call: TRBV6-6
cdr3_aa: ASRLRESYEQY

j_call: TRBJ2-1
d_call: .
v_call: TRBV5-1
cdr3_aa: ASSLGQGWSDEQF

j_call: TRBJ1-6
d_call: .
v_call: TRBV28
cdr3_aa: ASIGGRYSPLH

j_call: TRBJ2-7
d_call: .
v_call: TRBV7-3
cdr3_aa: ASSLIGPQGSAYEQY

j_call: TRBJ1-5
d_call: .
v_call: TRBV2
cdr3_aa: ASRLNYGLQPQH

j_call: TRBJ2-1
d_call: TRBD2
v_call: TRBV9
cdr3_aa: ASSPFLAGSYNEQF

j_call: TRBJ1-2
d_call: TRBD1
v_call: TRBV28
cdr3_aa: ASSFSTGAHNYGYT

j_call: TRBJ1-2
d_call: .
v_call: TRBV2
cdr3_aa: ASSEIVGLGDGYT

j_call: TRBJ2-2
d_call: .
v_call: TRBV11-2
cdr3_aa: ASSPVGGNTGELF